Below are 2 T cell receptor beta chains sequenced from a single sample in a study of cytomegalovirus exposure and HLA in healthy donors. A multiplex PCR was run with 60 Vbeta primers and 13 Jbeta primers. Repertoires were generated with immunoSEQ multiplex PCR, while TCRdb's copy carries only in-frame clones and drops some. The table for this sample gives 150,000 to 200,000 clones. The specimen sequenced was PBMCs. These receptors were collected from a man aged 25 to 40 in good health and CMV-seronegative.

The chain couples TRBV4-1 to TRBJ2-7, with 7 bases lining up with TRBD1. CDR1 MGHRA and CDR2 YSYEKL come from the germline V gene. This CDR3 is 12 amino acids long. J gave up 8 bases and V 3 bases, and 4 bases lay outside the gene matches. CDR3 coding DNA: TGCGCCAGCAGCCAGACAGGGTTGAAGCAGTACTTC. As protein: CASSQTGLKQYF.

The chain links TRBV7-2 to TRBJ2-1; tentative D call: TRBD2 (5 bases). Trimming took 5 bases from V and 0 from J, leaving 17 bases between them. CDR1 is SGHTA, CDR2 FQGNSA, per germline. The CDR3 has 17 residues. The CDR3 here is CASSHELSGFSYNEQFF. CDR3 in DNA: TGTGCCAGCAGCCACGAGCTATCGGGATTCTCCTACAATGAGCAGTTCTTC.